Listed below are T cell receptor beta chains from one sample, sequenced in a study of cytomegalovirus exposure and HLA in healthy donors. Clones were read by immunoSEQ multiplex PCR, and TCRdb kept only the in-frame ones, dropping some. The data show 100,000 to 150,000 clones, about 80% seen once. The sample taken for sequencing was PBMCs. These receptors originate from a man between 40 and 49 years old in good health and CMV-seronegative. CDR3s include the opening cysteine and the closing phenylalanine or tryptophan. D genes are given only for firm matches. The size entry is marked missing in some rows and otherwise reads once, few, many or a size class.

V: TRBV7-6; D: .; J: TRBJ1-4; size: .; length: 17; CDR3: CASSSTQRRDRTEKLFF; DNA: TGTGCCAGCAGCTCCACTCAGAGGCGGGACCGGACTGAAAAACTGTTTTTT
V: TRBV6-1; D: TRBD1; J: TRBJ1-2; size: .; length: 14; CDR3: CASSESSGGYGYTF; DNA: TGTGCCAGCAGTGAATCGTCAGGGGGCTATGGCTACACCTTC
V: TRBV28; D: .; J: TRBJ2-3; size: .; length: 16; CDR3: CASSSSTRTGSDTQYF; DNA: TGTGCCAGCAGTTCCTCGACTAGGACCGGTTCGGATACGCAGTATTTT
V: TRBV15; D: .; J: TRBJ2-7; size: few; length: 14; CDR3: CATSRAQGSDEQYF; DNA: TGTGCCACCAGCAGAGCGCAGGGGTCAGACGAGCAGTACTTC
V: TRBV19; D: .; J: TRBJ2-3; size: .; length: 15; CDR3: CASSIRGGAADTQYF; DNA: TGTGCCAGTAGTATACGTGGGGGGGCCGCGGATACGCAGTATTTT
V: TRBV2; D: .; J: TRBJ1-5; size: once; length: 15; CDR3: CASIAWGGENQPQHF; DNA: TGTGCCAGCATTGCATGGGGAGGGGAAAATCAGCCCCAGCATTTT
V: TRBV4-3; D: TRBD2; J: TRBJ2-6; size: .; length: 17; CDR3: CASSQDGEGRGANVLTF; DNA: TGCGCCAGCAGCCAAGATGGGGAGGGGCGTGGGGCCAACGTCCTGACTTTC
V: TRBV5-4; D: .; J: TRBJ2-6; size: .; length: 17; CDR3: CASSATDSMSGANVLTF; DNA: TGTGCCAGCAGCGCTACGGACAGCATGTCTGGGGCCAACGTCCTGACTTTC
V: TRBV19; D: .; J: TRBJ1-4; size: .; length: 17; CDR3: CASSTQGFARRNEKLFF; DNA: TGTGCCAGTAGTACTCAGGGATTTGCGCGCAGGAATGAAAAACTGTTTTTT
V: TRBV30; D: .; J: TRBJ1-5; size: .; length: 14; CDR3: CAWSHDSLDQPQHF; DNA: TGTGCCTGGAGTCACGACAGCCTAGATCAGCCCCAGCATTTT
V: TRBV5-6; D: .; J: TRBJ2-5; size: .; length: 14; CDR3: CASAGARPGETQYF; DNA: TGTGCCAGCGCCGGAGCCCGCCCCGGGGAGACCCAGTACTTC
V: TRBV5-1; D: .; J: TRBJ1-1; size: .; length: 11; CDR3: CASIQNTEAFF; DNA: TGCGCCAGCATCCAGAACACTGAAGCTTTCTTT
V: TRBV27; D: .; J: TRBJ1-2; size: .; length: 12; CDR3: CASSLSREPFTF; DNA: TGTGCCAGCAGTTTATCACGGGAGCCTTTCACCTTC
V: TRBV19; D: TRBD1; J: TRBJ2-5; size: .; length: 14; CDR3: CASSWGQLQETQYF; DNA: TGTGCCAGTAGTTGGGGACAGTTACAAGAGACCCAGTACTTC
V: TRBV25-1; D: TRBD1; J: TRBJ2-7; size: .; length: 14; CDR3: CASSERGQVYEQYF; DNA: TGTGCCAGCAGTGAACGTGGACAGGTCTACGAGCAGTACTTC
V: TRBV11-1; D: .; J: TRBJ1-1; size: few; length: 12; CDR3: CASSLGRQTAFF; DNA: TGTGCCAGCAGCTTAGGGCGACAAACAGCTTTCTTT
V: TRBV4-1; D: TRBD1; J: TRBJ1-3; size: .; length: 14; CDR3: CASSRQGDGNTIYF; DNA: TGCGCCAGCAGCCGACAGGGAGATGGAAACACCATATATTTT
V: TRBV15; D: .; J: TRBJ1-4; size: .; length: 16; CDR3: CATSRVSGATNEKLFF; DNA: TGTGCCACCAGCAGAGTGTCGGGTGCAACTAATGAAAAACTGTTTTTT
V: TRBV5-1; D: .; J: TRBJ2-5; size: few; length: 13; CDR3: CASSAGQRETQYF; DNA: TGCGCCAGCAGCGCCGGACAGCGAGAGACCCAGTACTTC
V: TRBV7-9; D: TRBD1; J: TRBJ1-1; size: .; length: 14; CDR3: CASSSGTVNTEAFF; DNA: TGTGCCAGCAGCTCAGGGACAGTTAACACTGAAGCTTTCTTT
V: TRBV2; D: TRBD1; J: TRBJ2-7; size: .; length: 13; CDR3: CAGRTGVIYEQYF; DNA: TGTGCCGGCCGGACAGGGGTAATTTACGAGCAGTACTTC
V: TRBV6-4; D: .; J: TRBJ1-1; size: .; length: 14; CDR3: CASSSTYSDTEAFF; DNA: TGTGCCAGCAGCTCGACTTATTCGGACACTGAAGCTTTCTTT
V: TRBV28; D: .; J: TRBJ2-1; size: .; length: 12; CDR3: CASSRDFDEQFF; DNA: TGTGCCAGCAGCCGGGACTTCGATGAGCAGTTCTTC
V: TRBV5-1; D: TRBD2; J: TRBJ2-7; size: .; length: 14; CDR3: CASSLLAGDYEQYF; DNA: TGCGCCAGCAGCTTGTTAGCGGGGGATTACGAGCAGTACTTC
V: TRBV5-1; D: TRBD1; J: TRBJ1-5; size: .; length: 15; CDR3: CASSSQGAHNQPQHF; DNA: TGCGCCAGCAGCTCACAGGGGGCTCACAATCAGCCCCAGCATTTT
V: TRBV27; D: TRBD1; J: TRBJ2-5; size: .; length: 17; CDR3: CASSPRQGANWQETQYF; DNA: TGTGCCAGCAGTCCGCGACAGGGGGCTAATTGGCAAGAGACCCAGTACTTC
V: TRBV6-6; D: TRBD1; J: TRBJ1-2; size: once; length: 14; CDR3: CASNRDRGSGGYTF; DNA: TGTGCCAGCAACCGGGACAGGGGATCGGGGGGCTACACCTTC
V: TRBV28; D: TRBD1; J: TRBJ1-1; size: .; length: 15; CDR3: CASSPHGTGNTEAFF; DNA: TGTGCCAGCAGTCCTCATGGGACAGGGAACACTGAAGCTTTCTTT
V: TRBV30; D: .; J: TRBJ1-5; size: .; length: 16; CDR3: CAWSVIGRLDPRPQHF; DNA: TGTGCCTGGAGTGTAATCGGTCGTCTTGATCCCCGGCCCCAGCATTTT
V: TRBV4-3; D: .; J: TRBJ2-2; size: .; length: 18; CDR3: CASSRRAQGGENTGELFF; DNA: TGCGCCAGCAGCCGGAGGGCGCAGGGGGGAGAGAACACCGGGGAGCTGTTTTTT
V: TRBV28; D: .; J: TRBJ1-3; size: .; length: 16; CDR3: CASSFTGDLTGNTIYF; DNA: TGTGCCAGCAGTTTTACGGGGGATTTAACTGGAAACACCATATATTTT
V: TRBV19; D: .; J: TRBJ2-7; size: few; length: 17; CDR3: CASSQTPIQAVDREQYF; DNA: TGTGCCAGTAGCCAAACCCCCATACAGGCGGTAGATCGAGAGCAGTACTTC
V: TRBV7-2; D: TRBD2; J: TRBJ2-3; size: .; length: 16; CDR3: CASSSIAGGVTDTQYF; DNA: TGTGCCAGCAGCTCCATAGCGGGGGGAGTCACAGATACGCAGTATTTT
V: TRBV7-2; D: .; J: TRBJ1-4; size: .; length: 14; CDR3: CASSLDIVQEKLFF; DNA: TGTGCCAGCAGCTTAGACATCGTGCAGGAAAAACTGTTTTTT
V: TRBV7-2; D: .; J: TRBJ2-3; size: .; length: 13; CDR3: CASSLVPGNSRYF; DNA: TGTGCCAGCAGCTTAGTCCCTGGCAACAGTCGGTATTTT
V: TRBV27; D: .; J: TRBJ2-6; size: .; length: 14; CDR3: CASSRSGTPNGLTF; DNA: TGTGCCAGCAGTCGTTCAGGGACACCCAACGGCCTGACTTTC
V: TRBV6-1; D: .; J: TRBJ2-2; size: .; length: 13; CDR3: CASSRVRAGELFF; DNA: TGTGCCAGCAGCAGAGTCAGGGCCGGGGAGCTGTTTTTT
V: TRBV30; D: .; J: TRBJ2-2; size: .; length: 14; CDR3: CAWRSRQNTGELFF; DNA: TGTGCCTGGAGGTCGCGACAGAACACCGGGGAGCTGTTTTTT